The rows below give T cell receptor beta chains drawn from one sample of a study of regulatory T cells in long-lasting Graves disease. TCRdb processed the multiplex PCR reads anew with MiXCR; each CDR3 protein has one entry. The data show 400,000 to 550,000 distinct CDR3 sequences, about a sixth seen once. These data also formed part of another study, on T cells in Graves' hyperthyroidism and ophthalmopathy.

The input for sequencing was peripheral blood mononuclear cells (PBMCs), taken at new diagnosis, from a patient treated with antithyroid drugs. These receptors were taken from a woman aged 25 to 39 with Graves disease. CDR3s include the opening cysteine and the closing phenylalanine or tryptophan. A D gene is named only where the DNA matches it firmly. The size entry is marked missing in some rows and otherwise reads once, few, many or a size class.

length,size,J,D,V,CDR3,DNA
16,-,TRBJ2-4,TRBD2,TRBV13,CASSGQRERRGNIQYF,TGTGCCAGCAGCGGCCAGCGGGAGAGACGTGGAAACATTCAGTACTTC
16,-,TRBJ2-1,TRBD2,TRBV7-6,CASSVRTSGPYNEQFF,TGTGCCAGCAGCGTGCGAACTAGCGGGCCCTACAATGAGCAGTTCTTC
14,many,TRBJ2-7,-,TRBV7-2,CASSLDRKGYEQYF,TGTGCCAGCAGCTTAGACAGGAAGGGGTACGAGCAGTACTTC
15,many,TRBJ2-1,-,TRBV3-1,CASSQDPSEVNEQFF,TGTGCCAGCAGCCAAGACCCTAGCGAGGTCAATGAGCAGTTCTTC
17,-,TRBJ2-2,-,TRBV20-1,CSARGWVRGVGTGELFF,TGCAGTGCTAGGGGTTGGGTGAGGGGAGTTGGCACCGGGGAGCTGTTTTTT
14,few,TRBJ2-6,-,TRBV30,CAWDESSGANVLTF,TGTGCCTGGGACGAAAGCTCTGGGGCCAACGTCCTGACTTTC
14,-,TRBJ2-5,TRBD1,TRBV10-3,CAISPTGGRETQYF,TGTGCCATCAGTCCGACAGGGGGTCGAGAGACCCAGTACTTC
15,-,TRBJ2-7,TRBD1,TRBV11-2,CASSPDRGGVGEQYF,TGTGCCAGCAGCCCCGACAGGGGAGGAGTGGGCGAGCAGTACTTC
13,-,TRBJ1-1,-,TRBV19,CASSMGRGTEAFF,TGTGCCAGTAGTATGGGGCGGGGGACTGAAGCTTTCTTT
15,-,TRBJ1-5,-,TRBV24-1,CATSDPTGTDQPQHF,TGTGCCACCAGTGACCCAACAGGGACCGATCAGCCCCAGCATTTT
16,-,TRBJ1-4,-,TRBV4-1,CASSQDGRGPNEKLFF,TGCGCCAGCAGCCAAGATGGTCGGGGACCTAATGAAAAACTGTTTTTT
15,many,TRBJ2-5,TRBD2,TRBV6-1,CASSEFLAGEETQYF,TGTGCCAGCTCCGAGTTTCTAGCGGGAGAAGAGACCCAGTACTTC
14,many,TRBJ1-1,-,TRBV30,CAWRGGEPNTEAFF,TGTGCCTGGAGGGGGGGCGAGCCGAACACTGAAGCTTTCTTT
15,-,TRBJ2-1,-,TRBV20-1,CSAPHLAISYNEQFF,TGCAGTGCTCCACACCTAGCGATCTCCTACAATGAGCAGTTCTTC
20,many,TRBJ1-5,TRBD1,TRBV28,CASSSDRVVRIPDSNQPQHF,TGTGCCAGCAGTTCCGACAGGGTTGTGAGGATACCGGATAGCAATCAGCCCCAGCATTTT
13,many,TRBJ2-1,-,TRBV3-1,CASARLTGNEQFF,TGTGCCAGTGCCAGGTTAACGGGGAATGAGCAGTTCTTC
12,many,TRBJ1-2,-,TRBV10-1,CASTQGGYGYTF,TGCGCCAGCACCCAGGGTGGATATGGCTACACCTTC
18,few,TRBJ2-1,TRBD2,TRBV28,CASSWRRGRLAVYNEQFF,TGTGCCAGCAGCTGGCGCAGAGGGCGACTAGCGGTTTACAATGAGCAGTTCTTC
15,many,TRBJ2-5,-,TRBV2,CASSEARTQAETQYF,TGTGCCAGCAGTGAAGCGAGGACTCAGGCGGAGACCCAGTACTTC
14,many,TRBJ2-7,TRBD2,TRBV20-1,CSARDQTSDYEQYF,TGCAGTGCTAGAGATCAGACTAGCGACTACGAGCAGTACTTC
16,many,TRBJ2-1,TRBD2,TRBV27,CASQAAGGLSYNEQFF,TGTGCCAGCCAGGCAGCGGGAGGGCTCTCCTACAATGAGCAGTTCTTC
15,many,TRBJ2-7,TRBD2,TRBV5-1,CASSWGLAGTYEQYF,TGCGCCAGCAGTTGGGGACTAGCGGGGACCTACGAGCAGTACTTC
14,many,TRBJ2-3,TRBD2,TRBV12-3/TRBV12-4,CASSDGRGTDTQYF,TGTGCCAGCAGCGACGGGAGGGGCACAGATACGCAGTATTTT
13,many,TRBJ2-7,-,TRBV7-9,CASSSRNAYEQYF,TGTGCCAGCAGCTCCCGGAATGCCTACGAGCAGTACTTC
12,many,TRBJ1-5,-,TRBV27,CASSSIDQPQHF,TGTGCCAGCAGCTCCATTGATCAGCCCCAGCATTTT
14,many,TRBJ1-1,-,TRBV10-1,CASSRDTQGAEAFF,TGCGCCAGCAGCCGCGACACGCAAGGCGCTGAAGCTTTCTTT
15,-,TRBJ2-7,-,TRBV14,CASSQETVRSYEQYF,TGTGCCAGCAGCCAAGAGACAGTTAGATCCTACGAGCAGTACTTC
16,few,TRBJ2-7,TRBD1,TRBV20-1,CSAREGGQGLSGEQYF,TGCAGTGCTAGAGAGGGGGGACAGGGACTCTCTGGCGAGCAGTACTTC
15,-,TRBJ1-1,-,TRBV7-9,CASSPPGVGNTEAFF,TGTGCCAGCAGCCCCCCAGGGGTTGGGAACACTGAAGCTTTCTTT
15,-,TRBJ2-1,-,TRBV24-1,CATSDSPGPYNEQFF,TGTGCCACCAGTGACAGCCCGGGCCCCTACAATGAGCAGTTCTTC
15,many,TRBJ2-3,-,TRBV28,CASSFGRGPTDTQYF,TGTGCCAGCAGTTTCGGCAGGGGCCCCACAGATACGCAGTATTTT